A single sample gave rise to the 23 T cell receptor beta chains below, sequenced in a study of tumor and adjacent non-tumor tissue in lung cancer. No cell sorting was done before RNA was extracted from the tissue. A modified ARM-PCR protocol with three rounds of nested PCR amplified TCRbeta. In TCRdb, the multiplex PCR reads were re-called with MiXCR into one record per CDR3 protein. The table records about 80,000 distinct CDR3 sequences, less than 75% of them present only once. The sequencing sample was made of lung tumor tissue. These receptors were obtained from a woman between 65 and 79 years old with non-small cell lung cancer.

This clonotype turned up a few times. Since a much larger clone is just one base distant, this may be a read error. The chain has TRBV6-1 and TRBJ1-6; D gene unclear. The CDR3 length is 13 residues. The germline V gene has CDR1 MNHNS and CDR2 SASEGT. The CDR3 nucleotides are TGTGCCAGCAGTGAAGCCCCGAATTCACCCCCCCACTTT. It codes for CASSEAPNSPPHF.

The sample holds one count of this clonotype. The missing conserved phenylalanine or tryptophan at the end of this CDR3 makes a read error likely. It is unclear where the CDR3 begins or ends on the DNA, so no DNA is shown, and the CDR3 is as TCRdb lists it. The V gene is TRBV6-5, the J gene TRBJ1-1. Germline V gene sequence: CDR1 MNHEY, CDR2 SVGAGI. The CDR3 has 13 residues if both end residues are counted. The CDR3 sequence: CASSYDGRTETFL.

This clonotype was observed many times. The V gene is TRBV28, the J gene TRBJ1-5; no reliable D call. The V end was cut by 2 bases, the J end by 0 bases, with 8 bases between. This CDR3 has 15 residues. Germline lookup yields CDR1 MDHEN and CDR2 SYDVKM. Here the CDR3 reads CASSLKAYSNQPQHF. CDR3 nucleotides: TGTGCCAGCAGTTTAAAAGCTTATAGCAATCAGCCCCAGCATTTT.

This clonotype was recorded once. The junction shows a germline mismatch at one end, possibly a read error. J is TRBJ2-7 and V is TRBV11-2; no definite D call. The CDR3 covers 14 residues. Germline values: CDR1 SGHAT, CDR2 FQNNGV. In DNA, the CDR3 is TGTGCCGGCAGCTTACGCGGAAGCTTCTACGAGCAGTGCTTC. As protein: CAGSLRGSFYEQCF.

Concerning this clonotype itself: This could be a read error, since a much larger clone is one nucleotide away. V gene TRBV30 combines with J gene TRBJ2-1, with TRBD2 matching 8 bases. This CDR3 is 13 amino acids long. V lost 2 bases and J lost 9; bases outside the gene matches: 6. Germline loops: CDR1 GTSNPN, CDR2 SVGIG (reference sequence). The DNA of the CDR3 is TGTGCCTGGAGTCAGCACGGGGGGGCTGAGCAGTTCTTC. Translation: CAWSQHGGAEQFF.

With regard to this clonotype: The CDR3 ends on some other residue instead of the conserved phenylalanine or tryptophan, so this is likely a read error. V usage is TRBV6-1 and J usage is TRBJ2-3, with D possibly TRBD1 on 5 matching bases. The CDR3 has 16 residues. Per germline, CDR1 MNHNS and CDR2 SASEGT. Deletions cut 4 bases from V and 6 bases from J, with 20 bases between. Written as DNA, the CDR3 is TGTGCCAGCAGTGGTGGACACCAACGACCCCTCGATACGCAGTATCTT. Translation: CASSGGHQRPLDTQYL.

A single count supports this clonotype. This CDR3 is CASSLDGRYTDTQYF. In nucleotides, the CDR3 is TGTGCCAGCAGCTTAGATGGGAGGTACACAGATACGCAGTATTTT. V gene TRBV7-9 combines with J gene TRBJ2-3; a possible D gene is TRBD2 (6 bases). The CDR3 covers 15 residues. Deletions cut 1 base from V and 2 bases from J, with 10 bases between. Germline CDR1 and CDR2: SEHNR and FQNEAQ (reference sequence).

J is TRBJ2-1 and V is TRBV6-2 or TRBV6-3; TRBD2 is a possible D gene (6 bases). CDR1 is MNHEY and CDR2 is SVGEGT in the germline V gene. V was shortened by 3 bases and J by 10 bases, with 19 bases between the two germline ends. This CDR3 spans 15 amino acids. In DNA form, the CDR3 reads TGTGCCAGCAGTTATGGCAGGAGGGAATCAAAAGAGCAGTTCTTC. The encoded protein is CASSYGRRESKEQFF.

A remark on this clonotype: A read error may account for a junction end that differs from germline. V and J are TRBV5-1 and TRBJ2-1; 9 bases line up with TRBD2. Germline loops: CDR1 SGHRS, CDR2 YFSETQ. The CDR3 loop spans 15 amino acids. CDR3 nucleotides: TGCGCCGGCAGCTTGGTAGCGGGGGATAACAATGAGCAGTTCTTC. Translation gives CAGSLVAGDNNEQFF.

The chain is built from TRBV29-1 and TRBJ2-7, with 12 bases identical to TRBD1. CDR1 is SQVTM, CDR2 ANQGSEA, per germline. V gave up 6 bases and J gave up 9 bases; unmatched junction bases: 9. The CDR3 sequence is 13 residues long. CDR3 loop: CSVRDRGLGTQYF. The CDR3 DNA is TGCAGCGTCAGGGACAGGGGGCTCGGCACGCAGTACTTC.

This clonotype has just one count. Sequence at one end of the junction differs from germline and may be a read error. This chain connects TRBV11-1 to TRBJ2-7, with 8 nucleotides matching TRBD1. The CDR3 runs to 14 residues. Germline V CDR1 and CDR2: SGHAT, FQDESV (reference sequence). CDR3 sequence (DNA): TGTGTCAGCAGTCTCTCGGACAGGGATGGCGAGCAGTACTTC. Translating it yields CVSSLSDRDGEQYF. The full variable domain, its missing parts supplied by reference TRBV11-1 and TRBJ2-7, is EAEVAQSPRYKITEKSQAVAFWCDPISGHATLYWYRQILGQGPELLVQFQDESVVDDSQLPKDRFSAERLKGVDSTLKIQPAELGDSAMYLCVSSLSDRDGEQYFGPGTRLTVT.

In the case of this clonotype: One junction end does not reproduce the germline sequence, and a read error may be involved. This rearrangement joins TRBV6-1 to TRBJ1-2; D uncertain. Germline assignment: CDR1 MNHNS and CDR2 SASEGT. The CDR3 length is 14 residues. The CDR3, as DNA: TGTGCCAGCAGCAACCCAGCTCTTAACTATGGCCACACCTTC. Amino acid sequence: CASSNPALNYGHTF.

Note on this clonotype: The CDR3 carries no conserved terminal phenylalanine or tryptophan, so it likely arises from a read error. The chain employs TRBV12-5 and TRBJ2-5; D uncertain. The CDR3 has 16 residues. Germline CDR1 is LGHNT and CDR2 is FRNRAP. The chain's CDR3 is CVSGLYPATSQETQYL. The CDR3 DNA reads as TGTGTTAGTGGTTTGTATCCAGCTACCTCGCAAGAGACCCAGTACTTA.

The chain is built from TRBV20-1 and TRBJ2-5; 7 bases map to TRBD2. The CDR3 consists of 15 residues. J lost 5 bases, V lost 1 base, and 10 bases had no gene match. CDR1 and CDR2 (germline): DFQATT, SNEGSKA (reference sequence). The CDR3 DNA reads TGCAGTGCTAGAGGGTCGGGAGGAGTGTTTGAGACCCAGTACTTC. Translated: CSARGSGGVFETQYF.

This clonotype was counted many times. The rearrangement links TRBV28 to TRBJ2-4; 7 bases line up with TRBD1. Trimming at V came to 4 bases and at J to 1 base, leaving 4 bases not matched to a gene. This CDR3 contains 15 residues. Germline-derived CDR1 and CDR2 are MDHEN and SYDVKM. Here the CDR3 reads CASSSTGAAKNIQYF. CDR3 in DNA: TGTGCCAGCAGTTCAACAGGGGCTGCCAAAAACATTCAGTACTTC.

This rearrangement joins TRBV5-1 to TRBJ1-1, with D possibly TRBD1 on 6 matching bases. Germline CDR1 is SGHRS and CDR2 is YFSETQ. V lost 5 bases and J lost 0, with 14 bases in between. The CDR3 consists of 15 residues. CDR3 bases: TGCGCCAGCAGTGAACAGGGATCCATGAACACTGAAGCTTTCTTT. This codes for CASSEQGSMNTEAFF.

Concerning this clonotype itself: The final CDR3 position lacks the conserved phenylalanine or tryptophan, pointing to a likely read error. The chain couples TRBV6-2 or TRBV6-3 to TRBJ2-2; 7 bases line up with TRBD1. From germline, CDR1 is MNHEY and CDR2 SVGEGT. The CDR3 spans 15 residues. The CDR3 sequence is CASSLTGSNSGELFS. The DNA of the CDR3 is TGTGCCAGCAGTTTGACAGGGTCGAACAGCGGGGAGCTGTTTTCT.

As concerns this clonotype: A junction boundary mismatches the germline segment, possibly from a read error. This chain links TRBV5-4 with TRBJ1-2; TRBD1 agrees at 9 bases. The CDR3 spans 15 residues. CDR1 is SGHNT and CDR2 is YYREEE in the germline V gene (reference sequence). CDR3 sequence: CASSSGTGKHYGYTF. CDR3 DNA: TGTGCCAGCAGTTCCGGGACAGGGAAACACTATGGCTATACCTTC.

To note about this clonotype: It may be a read error: a sequence one base away is much more abundant. V gene TRBV5-1 combines with J gene TRBJ2-3; 8 nucleotides line up with TRBD2. The junction had 9 bases not matched to a gene; V was cut back by 6 bases and J by 0 bases. There are 16 residues in the CDR3. Germline lookup yields CDR1 SGHRS and CDR2 YFSETQ. CDR3 sequence (DNA): TGCGCCAGCAACAGGTCTAGCGGGTCTAGCACAGATACGCAGTATTTT. Translating gives CASNRSSGSSTDTQYF.

This clonotype was counted many times. The rearrangement joins TRBV29-1 to TRBJ1-1; TRBD1 is a possible D gene (5 bases). This CDR3 has 17 amino acids. Trimming removed 5 bases at V and 0 bases at J, with 22 bases between. CDR1 is SQVTM, CDR2 ANQGSEA, per germline. The CDR3 loop reads CSVKLQRGEGMNTEAFF. In nucleotides, the CDR3 is TGCAGCGTTAAACTCCAGAGGGGCGAGGGGATGAACACTGAAGCTTTCTTT.

The chain employs TRBV12-3 or TRBV12-4 and TRBJ1-4; the D is unclear. The CDR3 runs 13 residues. V shed 10 bases and J shed 10 bases, with 19 bases lying between them. The CDR3 region is CANTFPADGKLFF. The CDR3 DNA reads as TGTGCCAACACCTTTCCAGCGGACGGAAAACTGTTTTTT.

A note on this clonotype: One end of the junction does not line up with germline, which may come from a read error. The chain uses TRBV12-3 or TRBV12-4 and TRBJ1-2; D is possibly TRBD1 (5 bases). This CDR3 has 13 amino acids. The DNA of the CDR3 is TGTGTCAGCACCGAGACAGCCCTCTATGGTTACACCTTC. This sequence encodes CVSTETALYGYTF.

This clonotype came up a few times. This sequence joins TRBV9 and TRBJ2-7; 7 bases are a match to TRBD2. The CDR3 contains 14 residues. Trimming cost V 0 bases and J 7 bases; bases outside gene matches: 7. Germline values: CDR1 SGDLS, CDR2 YYNGEE. For the CDR3, the DNA is TGTGCCAGCAGCGTAGCCTGGCAGGGAGGGGAGCAGTACTTC. This translates into CASSVAWQGGEQYF.